This T cell receptor (beta chain) emerged from a study of blood T cells in healthy people across ages. General study results and limits: Estimated diversity across one million T cells was deemed an underestimate. A roughly linear age-dependent decrease characterized TCR beta diversity per million T cells. Strong correlation was found linking TCR beta diversity to naive T cell percentage.

This clonotype was counted a few times. The antigen is unknown. The CDR3 contains 12 residues. The ends were cut back, 3 bases at V and 7 bases at J, with 10 bases in the middle. Germline V lookup: CDR1 SQVTM, CDR2 ANQGSEA. Next came a second PCR, run for roughly 6 to 11 cycles, which used a sample-barcoded 5' primer along with a J-beta primer mix. TCRdb used MiXCR to reprocess the 5' RACE reads, holding one entry per CDR3 protein. The data hold more than 800,000 distinct CDR3 sequences, with 35% to 55% observed a single time. The TCR originated in a woman aged 60 to 75 in good health. Sequencing was performed on blood. The chain is built from TRBV29-1 and TRBJ2-1; D is unresolved. The DNA for the CDR3 is TGCAGCGTTGAGTTGCAGATTAATGAGCAGTTCTTC. Translation: CSVELQINEQFF.